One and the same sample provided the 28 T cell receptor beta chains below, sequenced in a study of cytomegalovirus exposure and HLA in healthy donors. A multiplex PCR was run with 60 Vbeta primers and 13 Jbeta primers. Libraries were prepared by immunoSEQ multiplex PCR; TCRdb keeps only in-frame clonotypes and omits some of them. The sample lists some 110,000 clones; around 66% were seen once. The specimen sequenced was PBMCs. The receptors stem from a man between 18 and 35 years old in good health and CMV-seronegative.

The CDR3 sequence is CASSGTGIYEQYF. The DNA of the CDR3 is TGCGCCAGCAGTGGGACAGGGATATACGAGCAGTACTTC. This sequence joins TRBV10-2 and TRBJ2-7, with 8 bases fitting TRBD1. The junction had 3 bases not matched to a gene; V was cut back by 4 bases and J by 4 bases. The CDR3 is 13 amino acids. CDR1 is WSHSY and CDR2 is SAAADI in the germline V gene.

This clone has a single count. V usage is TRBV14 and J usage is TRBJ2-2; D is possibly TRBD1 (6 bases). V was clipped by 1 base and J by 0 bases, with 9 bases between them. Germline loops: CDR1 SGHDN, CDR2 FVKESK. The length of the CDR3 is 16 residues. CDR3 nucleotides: TGTGCCAGCAGCCAAGGGTCAGGGGCGAACACCGGGGAGCTGTTTTTT. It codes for CASSQGSGANTGELFF. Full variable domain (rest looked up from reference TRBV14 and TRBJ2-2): EAGVTQFPSHSVIEKGQTVTLRCDPISGHDNLYWYRRVMGKEIKFLLHFVKESKQDESGMPNNRFLAERTGGTYSTLKVQPAELEDSGVYFCASSQGSGANTGELFFGEGSRLTVL.

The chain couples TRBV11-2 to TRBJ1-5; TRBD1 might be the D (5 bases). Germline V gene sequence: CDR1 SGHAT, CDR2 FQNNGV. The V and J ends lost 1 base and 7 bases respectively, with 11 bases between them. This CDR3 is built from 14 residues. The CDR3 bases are TGTGCCAGCAGCTTAGTTGGGGCTGGCCAGCCCCAGCATTTT. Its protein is CASSLVGAGQPQHF.

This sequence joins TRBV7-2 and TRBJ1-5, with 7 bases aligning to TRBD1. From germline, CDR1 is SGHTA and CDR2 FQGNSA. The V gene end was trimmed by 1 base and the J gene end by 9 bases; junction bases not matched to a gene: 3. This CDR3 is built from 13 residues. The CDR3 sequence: CASSLGQGMPQHF. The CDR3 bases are TGTGCCAGCAGCTTAGGACAGGGTATGCCCCAGCATTTT.

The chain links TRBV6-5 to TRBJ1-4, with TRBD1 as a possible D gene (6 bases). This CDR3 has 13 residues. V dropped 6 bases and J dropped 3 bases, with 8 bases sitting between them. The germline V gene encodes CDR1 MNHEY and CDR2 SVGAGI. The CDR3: CASRQGPNEKLFF. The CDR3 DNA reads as TGTGCCAGCAGACAGGGCCCTAATGAAAAACTGTTTTTT.

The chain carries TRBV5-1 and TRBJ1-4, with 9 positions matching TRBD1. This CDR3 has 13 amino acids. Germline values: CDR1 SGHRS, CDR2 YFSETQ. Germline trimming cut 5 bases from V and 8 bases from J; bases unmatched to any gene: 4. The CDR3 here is CASRGQGNEKLFF. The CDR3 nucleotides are TGCGCCAGCAGGGGACAGGGTAACGAAAAACTGTTTTTT.

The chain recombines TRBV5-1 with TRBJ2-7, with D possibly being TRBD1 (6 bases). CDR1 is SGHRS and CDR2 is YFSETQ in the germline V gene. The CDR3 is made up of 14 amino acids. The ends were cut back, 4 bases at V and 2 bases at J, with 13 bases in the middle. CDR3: CASSPRTDTYEQYF. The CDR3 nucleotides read TGCGCCAGCAGCCCGAGGACAGACACCTACGAGCAGTACTTC.

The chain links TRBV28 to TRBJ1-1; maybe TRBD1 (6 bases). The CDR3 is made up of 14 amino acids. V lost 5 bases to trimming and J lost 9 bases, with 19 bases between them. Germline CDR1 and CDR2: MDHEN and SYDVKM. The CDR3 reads CASSPHSFRGKAFF. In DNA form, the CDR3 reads TGTGCCAGCAGTCCCCACTCTTTCAGGGGAAAAGCTTTCTTT. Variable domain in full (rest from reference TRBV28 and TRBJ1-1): DVKVTQSSRYLVKRTGEKVFLECVQDMDHENMFWYRQDPGLGLRLIYFSYDVKMKEKGDIPEGYSVSREKKERFSLILESASTNQTSMYLCASSPHSFRGKAFFGQGTRLTVV.

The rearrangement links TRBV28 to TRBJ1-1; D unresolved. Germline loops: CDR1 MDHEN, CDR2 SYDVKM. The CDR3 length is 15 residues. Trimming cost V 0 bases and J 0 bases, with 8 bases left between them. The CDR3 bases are TGTGCCAGCAGTTTATGGGCCGGGTTGAACACTGAAGCTTTCTTT. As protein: CASSLWAGLNTEAFF. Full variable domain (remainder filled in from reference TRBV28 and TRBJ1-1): DVKVTQSSRYLVKRTGEKVFLECVQDMDHENMFWYRQDPGLGLRLIYFSYDVKMKEKGDIPEGYSVSREKKERFSLILESASTNQTSMYLCASSLWAGLNTEAFFGQGTRLTVV.

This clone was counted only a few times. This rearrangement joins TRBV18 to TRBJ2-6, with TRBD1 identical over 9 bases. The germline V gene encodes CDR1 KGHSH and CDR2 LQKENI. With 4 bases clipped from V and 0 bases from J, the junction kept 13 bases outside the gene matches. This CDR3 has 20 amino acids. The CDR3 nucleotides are TGTGCCAGCTCACTTAGTCCGGGACAGGGATTCAGCTCTGGGGCCAACGTCCTGACTTTC. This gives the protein CASSLSPGQGFSSGANVLTF.

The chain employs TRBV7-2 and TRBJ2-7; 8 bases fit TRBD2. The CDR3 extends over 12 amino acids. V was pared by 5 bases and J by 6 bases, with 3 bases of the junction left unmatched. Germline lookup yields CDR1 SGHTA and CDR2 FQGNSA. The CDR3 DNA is TGTGCCAGCAGCGGCGGGGGGCGCGAGCAGTACTTC. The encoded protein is CASSGGGREQYF. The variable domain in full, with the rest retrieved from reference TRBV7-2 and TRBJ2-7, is GAGVSQSPSNKVTEKGKDVELRCDPISGHTALYWYRQSLGQGLEFLIYFQGNSAPDKSGLPSDRFSAERTGGSVSTLTIQRTQQEDSAVYLCASSGGGREQYFGPGTRLTVT.

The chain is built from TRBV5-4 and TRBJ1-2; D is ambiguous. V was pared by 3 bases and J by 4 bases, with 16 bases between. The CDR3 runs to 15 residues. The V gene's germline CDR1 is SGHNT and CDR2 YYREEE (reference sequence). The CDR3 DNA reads TGTGCCAGCAGCTACACTCCCCAGGATTTCTATGGCTACACCTTC. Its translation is CASSYTPQDFYGYTF.

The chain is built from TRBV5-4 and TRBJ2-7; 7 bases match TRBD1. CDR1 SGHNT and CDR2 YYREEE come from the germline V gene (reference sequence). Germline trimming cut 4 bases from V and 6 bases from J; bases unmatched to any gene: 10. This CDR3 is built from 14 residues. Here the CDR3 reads CASSGLGTDSEQYF. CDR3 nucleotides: TGTGCCAGCAGCGGCCTTGGGACAGATAGCGAGCAGTACTTC.

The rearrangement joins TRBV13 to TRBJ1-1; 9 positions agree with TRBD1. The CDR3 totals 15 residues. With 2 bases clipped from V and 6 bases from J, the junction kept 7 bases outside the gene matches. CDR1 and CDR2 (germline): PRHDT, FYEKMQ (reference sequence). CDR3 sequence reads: CASSLPTGGVAEAFF. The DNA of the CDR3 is TGTGCCAGCAGCTTACCGACAGGGGGGGTCGCTGAAGCTTTCTTT.

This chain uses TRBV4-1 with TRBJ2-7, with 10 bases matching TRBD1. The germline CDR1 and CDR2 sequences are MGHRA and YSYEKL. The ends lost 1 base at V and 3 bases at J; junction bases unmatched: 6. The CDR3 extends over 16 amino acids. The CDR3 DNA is TGCGCCAGCAGCCAAGTTCTCGGACAGGGGGTCTACGAGCAGTACTTC. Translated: CASSQVLGQGVYEQYF.

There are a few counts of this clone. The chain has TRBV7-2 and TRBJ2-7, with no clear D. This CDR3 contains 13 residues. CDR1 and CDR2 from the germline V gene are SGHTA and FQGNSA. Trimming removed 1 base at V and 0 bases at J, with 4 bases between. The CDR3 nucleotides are TGTGCCAGCAGCTTAGTTAACTCCTACGAGCAGTACTTC. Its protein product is CASSLVNSYEQYF.

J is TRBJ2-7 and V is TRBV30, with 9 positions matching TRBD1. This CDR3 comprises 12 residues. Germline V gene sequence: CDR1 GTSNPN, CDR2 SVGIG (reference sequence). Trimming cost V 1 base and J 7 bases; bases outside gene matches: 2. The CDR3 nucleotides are TGTGCCTGGAGTGGACAGGGGGTTGAGCAGTACTTC. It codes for CAWSGQGVEQYF.

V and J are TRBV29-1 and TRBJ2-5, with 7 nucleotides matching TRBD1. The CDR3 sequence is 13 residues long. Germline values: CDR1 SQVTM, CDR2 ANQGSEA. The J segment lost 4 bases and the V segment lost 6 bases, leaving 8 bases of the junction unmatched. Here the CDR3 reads CSVTTGSGETQYF. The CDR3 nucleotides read TGCAGCGTCACGACAGGGAGTGGAGAGACCCAGTACTTC. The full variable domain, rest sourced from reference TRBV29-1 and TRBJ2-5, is SAVISQKPSRDICQRGTSLTIQCQVDSQVTMMFWYRQQPGQSLTLIATANQGSEATYESGFVIDKFPISRPNLTFSTLTVSNMSPEDSSIYLCSVTTGSGETQYFGPGTRLLVL.

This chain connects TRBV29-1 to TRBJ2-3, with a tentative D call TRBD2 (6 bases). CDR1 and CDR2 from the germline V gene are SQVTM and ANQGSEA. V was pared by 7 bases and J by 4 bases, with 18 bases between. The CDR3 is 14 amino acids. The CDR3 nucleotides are TGCAGCGGGCGCCGAGCGGGTTGGGCAGATACGCAGTATTTT. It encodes CSGRRAGWADTQYF.

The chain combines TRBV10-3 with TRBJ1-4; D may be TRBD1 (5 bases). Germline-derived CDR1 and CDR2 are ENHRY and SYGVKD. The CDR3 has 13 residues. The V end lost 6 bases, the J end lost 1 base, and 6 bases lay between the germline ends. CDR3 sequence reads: CAIRGLTNEKLFF. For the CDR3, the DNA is TGTGCCATCAGGGGGCTAACTAATGAAAAACTGTTTTTT.

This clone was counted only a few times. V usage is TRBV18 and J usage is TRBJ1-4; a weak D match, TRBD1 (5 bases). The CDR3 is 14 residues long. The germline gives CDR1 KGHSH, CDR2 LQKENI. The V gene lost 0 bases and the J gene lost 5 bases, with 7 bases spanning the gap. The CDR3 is CASSPPGLNEKLFF. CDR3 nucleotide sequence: TGTGCCAGCTCACCACCGGGACTAAATGAAAAACTGTTTTTT.

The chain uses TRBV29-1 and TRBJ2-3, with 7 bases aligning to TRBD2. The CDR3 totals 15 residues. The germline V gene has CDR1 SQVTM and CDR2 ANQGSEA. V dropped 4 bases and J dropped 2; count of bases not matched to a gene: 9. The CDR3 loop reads CSVVSMTSPTDTQYF. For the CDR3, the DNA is TGCAGCGTTGTGAGCATGACTAGCCCCACAGATACGCAGTATTTT.

DNA for the CDR3: TGTGCCAGCAGTGCCGTAGGGGGAACCCATCTCTCTGGGGCCAACGTCCTGACTTTC. Translation gives CASSAVGGTHLSGANVLTF. The chain couples TRBV6-4 to TRBJ2-6; D is perhaps TRBD1 (6 bases). Germline-derived CDR1 and CDR2 are MRHNA and SNTAGT. The CDR3 has 19 residues. V lost 4 bases to trimming and J lost 0 bases, with 19 bases between them.

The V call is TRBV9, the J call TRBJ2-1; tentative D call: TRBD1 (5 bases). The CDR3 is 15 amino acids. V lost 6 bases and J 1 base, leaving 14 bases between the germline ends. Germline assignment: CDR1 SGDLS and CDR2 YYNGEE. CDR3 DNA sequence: TGTGCCAGCACTAGGTCAGGGCCTTCCTACAATGAGCAGTTCTTC. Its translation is CASTRSGPSYNEQFF.

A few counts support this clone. CDR3 region: CASSLTLDGEWEKLFF. The CDR3, as DNA: TGTGCCAGCAGCTTAACCCTGGACGGGGAGTGGGAAAAACTGTTTTTT. The chain recombines TRBV7-9 with TRBJ1-4; no reliable D call. The CDR3 length is 16 residues. CDR1 and CDR2 from the germline V gene are SEHNR and FQNEAQ (reference sequence). The V gene lost 2 bases and the J gene lost 8 bases, with 18 bases spanning the gap.

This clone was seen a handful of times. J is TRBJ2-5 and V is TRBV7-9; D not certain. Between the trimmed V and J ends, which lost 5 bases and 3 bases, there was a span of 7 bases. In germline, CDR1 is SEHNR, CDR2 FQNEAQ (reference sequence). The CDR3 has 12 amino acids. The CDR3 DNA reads TGTGCCAGCAGCCCCCTCGAAGAGACCCAGTACTTC. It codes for CASSPLEETQYF. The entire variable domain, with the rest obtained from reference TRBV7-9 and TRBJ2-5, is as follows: DTGVSQNPRHKITKRGQNVTFRCDPISEHNRLYWYRQTLGQGPEFLTYFQNEAQLEKSRLLSDRFSAERPKGSFSTLEIQRTEQGDSAMYLCASSPLEETQYFGPGTRLLVL.

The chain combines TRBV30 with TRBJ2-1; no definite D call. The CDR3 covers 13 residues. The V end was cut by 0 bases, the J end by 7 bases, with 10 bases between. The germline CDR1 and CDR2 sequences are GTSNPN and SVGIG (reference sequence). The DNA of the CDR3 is TGTGCCTGGAGTGTAAATACATGGAATGAGCAGTTCTTC. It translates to CAWSVNTWNEQFF.

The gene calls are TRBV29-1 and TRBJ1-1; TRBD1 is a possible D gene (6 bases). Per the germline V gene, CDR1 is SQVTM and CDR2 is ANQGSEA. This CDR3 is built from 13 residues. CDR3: CSADRRPLTEAFF. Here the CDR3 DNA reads TGCAGTGCTGACAGGCGCCCCCTCACTGAAGCTTTCTTT. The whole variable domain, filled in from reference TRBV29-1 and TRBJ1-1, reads SAVISQKPSRDICQRGTSLTIQCQVDSQVTMMFWYRQQPGQSLTLIATANQGSEATYESGFVIDKFPISRPNLTFSTLTVSNMSPEDSSIYLCSADRRPLTEAFFGQGTRLTVV.